This TCR beta chain originates from a study of blood T cell repertoires in COVID-19. Study at large: COVID-19 samples, acute and convalescent, were from the United States, Italy and Spain. Nucleic acid was either cDNA or gDNA, and it came from T cells, B-cell-depleted T cells, or PBMCs.

This clone has a single count. Authors' data handling: Estimates of nucleated cell counts were drawn from the amplification of reference gene primers. Some clones are missing from TCRdb's copy, which holds only in-frame ones; the method was immunoSEQ multiplex PCR. D and trimming come from the DNA, and the V and J calls and clone size come from that table. This sample has over 95,000 clones, with approximately 80% found just once. Deletions cut 5 bases from V and 2 bases from J, with 15 bases between. The CDR3 has 14 amino acids. The germline CDR1 and CDR2 sequences are GTSNPN and SVGIG (reference sequence).

The TCR was taken from a woman aged 40 to 49 with acute or convalescent COVID-19. The sample comprised peripheral blood. The gene calls are TRBV30 and TRBJ1-1; D is unresolved. The CDR3 nucleotides read TGTGCCTGGGCTTCGGGATTTGTTAACACTGAAGCTTTCTTT. This gives the protein CAWASGFVNTEAFF.